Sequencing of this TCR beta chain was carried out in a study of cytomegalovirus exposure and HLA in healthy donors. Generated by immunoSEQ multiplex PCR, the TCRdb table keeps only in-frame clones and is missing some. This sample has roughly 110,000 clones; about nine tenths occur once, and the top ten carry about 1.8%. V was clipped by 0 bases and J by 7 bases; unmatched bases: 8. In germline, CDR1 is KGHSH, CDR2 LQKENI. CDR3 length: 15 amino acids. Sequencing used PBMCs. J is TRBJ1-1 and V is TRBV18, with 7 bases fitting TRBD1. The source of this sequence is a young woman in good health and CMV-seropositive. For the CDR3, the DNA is TGTGCCAGCTCACCACCGTCAGGGGGGATAGGTGAAGCTTTCTTT. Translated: CASSPPSGGIGEAFF.